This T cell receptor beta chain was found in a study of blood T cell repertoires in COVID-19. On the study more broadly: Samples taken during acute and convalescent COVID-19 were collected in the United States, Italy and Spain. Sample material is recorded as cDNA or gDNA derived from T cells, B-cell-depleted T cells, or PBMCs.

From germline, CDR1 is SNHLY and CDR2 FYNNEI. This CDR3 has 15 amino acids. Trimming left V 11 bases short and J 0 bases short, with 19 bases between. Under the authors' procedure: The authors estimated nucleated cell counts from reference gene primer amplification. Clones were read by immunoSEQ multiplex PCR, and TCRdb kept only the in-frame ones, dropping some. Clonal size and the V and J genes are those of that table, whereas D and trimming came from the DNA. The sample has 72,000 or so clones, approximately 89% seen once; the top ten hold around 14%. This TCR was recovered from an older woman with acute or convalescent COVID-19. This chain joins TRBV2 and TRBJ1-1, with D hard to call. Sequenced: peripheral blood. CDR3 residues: CAGNELSLMNTEAFF. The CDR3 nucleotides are TGTGCCGGTAACGAGTTGAGTCTTATGAACACTGAAGCTTTCTTT.